This T cell receptor beta chain was sequenced during a study of type 1 and type 2 diabetes patients. V was clipped by 6 bases and J by 8 bases, with 10 bases between them. Germline V gives CDR1 MDHEN, CDR2 SYDVKM. The CDR3 covers 11 residues. This clonotype occurred a few times. The PCR template was genomic DNA. Amplification of the beta chain CDR3 used 30 forward and 13 reverse multiplex primers. One entry per CDR3 protein, called by TCRdb with MiXCR from the multiplex PCR reads. Counted here are a few hundred thousand distinct CDR3 sequences, 47% occurring once; the ten biggest clones make up 12% to 15%.

The rearrangement uses TRBV28 and TRBJ1-2, with D unresolved. Input material: peripheral blood mononuclear cells (PBMCs). The receptor was isolated from a man younger than 35 with type 2 diabetes. DNA of the CDR3: TGTGCCAGCAGCGTCCAAGGCGGCTACACCTTC. Protein: CASSVQGGYTF.